These T cell receptor beta chains were read from a single sample in a study of Graves' ophthalmopathy and Graves' hyperthyroidism. One entry per CDR3 protein, called by TCRdb with MiXCR from the multiplex PCR reads. This sample has about 480,000 distinct CDR3 sequences; around an eighth occur once, and the top ten carry about 10%. The sequenced sample was blood. The source is a woman aged 25 to 45 with Graves' ophthalmopathy. The conserved cysteine and the conserved F or W are not part of the CDR3 here.

J	V	CDR3
TRBJ2-7	TRBV6-1	ASKDRSRYEQY
TRBJ2-7	TRBV24-1	ATSDRSSYEQY
TRBJ1-6	TRBV14	ASSHPSTGSSYNSPLH
TRBJ1-1	TRBV7-9	ASSLEGGDTEAF
TRBJ2-7	TRBV29-1	SVAAGTDIYEQY
TRBJ1-5	TRBV27	ASRLTGGDQPQH
TRBJ1-1	TRBV29-1	SAARRDTEAF
TRBJ2-5	TRBV12-3/TRBV12-4	ASSFGLAGGVQETQY
TRBJ2-4	TRBV27	ASKGKLAKNIQY
TRBJ1-5	TRBV27	ASSASQGAGQPQH
TRBJ1-2	TRBV27	ASSLGGQDYT
TRBJ1-5	TRBV6-5	ASSSLNHGFGNQPQH
TRBJ2-5	TRBV20-1	SARDPQGLETQY
TRBJ1-2	TRBV28	ASSYFEGSSGYT
TRBJ2-2	TRBV20-1	SAREVTGELF
TRBJ2-4	TRBV2	ASSERGDRAKNIKY
TRBJ1-1	TRBV12-5	ASGARTGVSTEAF
TRBJ2-7	TRBV7-2	ASSQTGLAGGDEQY
TRBJ2-2	TRBV27	ASKFRAGELF
TRBJ1-3	TRBV12-3/TRBV12-4	ASSTPGNTIY
TRBJ1-1	TRBV6-2/TRBV6-3	ASSRIFDGVTEAF
TRBJ2-2	TRBV6-5	ASSSPGTGGPGELF
TRBJ2-7	TRBV9	ASSGLAGEQSEQY
TRBJ1-2	TRBV19	ASKRAQYGYT
TRBJ2-7	TRBV11-1	ASSLRQGNDEQY
TRBJ2-7	TRBV28	ASSLIGAVQLGYEQY
TRBJ1-5	TRBV10-3	AIGTTISNQPQH
TRBJ2-7	TRBV7-3	ASSPPQGRYEQY
TRBJ2-3	TRBV20-1	SARDWAAGGPGTDTQY
NA	TRBV6-5	ASSSRDSYQETQY
TRBJ1-2	TRBV11-2	ASSFGVGGYT
TRBJ1-1	TRBV6-1	ASSHLRGGMNTEAF
TRBJ2-2	TRBV9	ASRDRDLGGTGELF
TRBJ1-1	TRBV4-2	ASSLVRGIPLLNTEAF
TRBJ1-1	TRBV11-2	ASSPVGRTEAF
TRBJ1-1	TRBV4-2	ASSHPRETGREAF
TRBJ1-1	TRBV6-1	ASSEGRSNTEAF
TRBJ2-2	TRBV12-5	ASGLDHPFLAGVPFTGELF
TRBJ1-1	TRBV30	ACSRDGSNTEAF
TRBJ2-7	TRBV29-1	SVGSRGPYEQY
TRBJ2-7	TRBV11-2	ASSSIQGNRYEQY
TRBJ2-5	TRBV6-1	ASSGSTGWAQY
TRBJ2-7	TRBV6-5	ASSYGGSGSTYEQY
TRBJ1-1	TRBV7-3	ASSLRPVNTEAF
TRBJ2-7	TRBV12-3/TRBV12-4	ASSSDRAPYEQY
TRBJ2-7	TRBV28	ASSPRTVFGHEQY
TRBJ1-1	TRBV5-1	ASSWGTGGRSEAF
TRBJ2-2	TRBV12-3/TRBV12-4	ASSFRINTGELF
TRBJ2-7	TRBV12-3/TRBV12-4	ASSLVSAPYEQY